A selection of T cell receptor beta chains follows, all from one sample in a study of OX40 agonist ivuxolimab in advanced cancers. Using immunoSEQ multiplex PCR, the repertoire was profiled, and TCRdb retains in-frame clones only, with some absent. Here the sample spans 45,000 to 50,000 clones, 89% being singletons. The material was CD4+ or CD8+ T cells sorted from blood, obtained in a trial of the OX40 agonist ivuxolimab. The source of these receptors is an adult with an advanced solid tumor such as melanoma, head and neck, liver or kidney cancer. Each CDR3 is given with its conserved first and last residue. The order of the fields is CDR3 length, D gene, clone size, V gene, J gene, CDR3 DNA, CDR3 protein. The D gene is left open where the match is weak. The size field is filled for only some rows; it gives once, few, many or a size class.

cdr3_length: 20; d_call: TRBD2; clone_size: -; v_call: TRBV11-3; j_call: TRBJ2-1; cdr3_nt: TGTGCCAGCAGCTTAGAAGTTGTGACTAGCGGGATAAACTCCTACAATGAGCAGTTCTTC; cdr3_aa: CASSLEVVTSGINSYNEQFF
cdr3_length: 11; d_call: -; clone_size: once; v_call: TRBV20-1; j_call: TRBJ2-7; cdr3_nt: TGCAGTGCTAGATCCCCCTCCGAGCAGTACTTC; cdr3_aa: CSARSPSEQYF
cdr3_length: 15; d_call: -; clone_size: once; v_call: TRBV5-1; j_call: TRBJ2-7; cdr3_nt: TGCGCCAGCAGCTTGGAGAGCAGGGGTATAGACGAGCAGTACTTC; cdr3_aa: CASSLESRGIDEQYF
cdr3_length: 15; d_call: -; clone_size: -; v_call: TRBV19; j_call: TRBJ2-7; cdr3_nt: TGTGCCAGTAGTATTCAGACAGTACCCTCCTACGAGCAGTACTTC; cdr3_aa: CASSIQTVPSYEQYF
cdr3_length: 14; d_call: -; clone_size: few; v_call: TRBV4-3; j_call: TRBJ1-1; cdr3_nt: TGCGCCAGCAGCTCCACTTCAAGGGACACTGAAGCTTTCTTT; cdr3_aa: CASSSTSRDTEAFF
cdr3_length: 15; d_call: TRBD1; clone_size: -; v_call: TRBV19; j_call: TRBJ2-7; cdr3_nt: TGTGCCAGTACCAAGGGGGGACAGGGGCCCTACGAGCAGTACTTC; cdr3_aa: CASTKGGQGPYEQYF
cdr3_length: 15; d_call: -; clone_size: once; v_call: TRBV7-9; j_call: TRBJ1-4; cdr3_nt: TGTGCCAGCAGCTCGGATTGGGGAACTAATGAAAAACTGTTTTTT; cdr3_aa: CASSSDWGTNEKLFF
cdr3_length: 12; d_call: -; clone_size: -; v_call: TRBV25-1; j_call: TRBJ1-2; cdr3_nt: TGTGCCAGCAGTGTTTCCCTGGATGGCTACACCTTC; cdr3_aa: CASSVSLDGYTF
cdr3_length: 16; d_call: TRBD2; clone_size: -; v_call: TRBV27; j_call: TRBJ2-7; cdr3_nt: TGTGCCAGCAGTTTATCCGGCGGGAGGGCCCCCTACGAGCAGTACTTC; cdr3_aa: CASSLSGGRAPYEQYF
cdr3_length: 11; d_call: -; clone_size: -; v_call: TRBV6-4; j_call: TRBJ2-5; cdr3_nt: TGTGCCACCCTCGACCAAGAGACCCAGTACTTC; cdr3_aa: CATLDQETQYF
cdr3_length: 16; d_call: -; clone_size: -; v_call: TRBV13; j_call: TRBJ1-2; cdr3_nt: TGTGCCAGCAGCTCCGAATTCGAGGACGGAAGATATGGCTACACCTTC; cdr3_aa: CASSSEFEDGRYGYTF
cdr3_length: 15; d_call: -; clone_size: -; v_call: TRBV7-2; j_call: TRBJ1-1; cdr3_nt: TGTGCCAGCAGCTTAGGTCTTGGGCCGGCAACTGAAGCTTTCTTT; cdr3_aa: CASSLGLGPATEAFF
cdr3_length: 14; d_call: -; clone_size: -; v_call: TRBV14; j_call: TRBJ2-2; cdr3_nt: TGTGCCAGCAGCCAACGGGGGACCACCGGGGAGCTGTTTTTT; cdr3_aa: CASSQRGTTGELFF
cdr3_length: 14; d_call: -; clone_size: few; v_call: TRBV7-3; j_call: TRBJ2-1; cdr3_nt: TGTGCCAGCAGCTTTCTGGGGGGAGACAATGAGCAGTTCTTC; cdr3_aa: CASSFLGGDNEQFF